This T cell receptor (beta chain) came from a study of blood T cell repertoires in COVID-19. Trimming cost V 4 bases and J 5 bases, with 8 bases left between them. There are 12 residues in the CDR3. Germline V gene sequence: CDR1 SGHDN, CDR2 FVKESK. Source study methods: Amplifying reference gene primers gave estimates of nucleated cell counts. Repertoires were generated with immunoSEQ multiplex PCR, while TCRdb's copy carries only in-frame clones and drops some. The D gene and trimming were derived from the DNA, and the V and J assignments and clone size from that table. Seen here are roughly 140,000 clones, under 85% observed once, and the top ten hold 3.5% to 4.5%.

Source material: peripheral blood. The origin of this receptor is an elderly woman with acute or convalescent COVID-19. The chain links TRBV14 to TRBJ1-2; no definite D call. The CDR3 DNA reads as TGTGCCAGCAGCCCGGGAGGGTATGGCTACACCTTC. Its translation: CASSPGGYGYTF. The entire variable domain, with the rest obtained from reference TRBV14 and TRBJ1-2, is as follows: EAGVTQFPSHSVIEKGQTVTLRCDPISGHDNLYWYRRVMGKEIKFLLHFVKESKQDESGMPNNRFLAERTGGTYSTLKVQPAELEDSGVYFCASSPGGYGYTFGSGTRLTVV.